This T cell receptor (beta chain) was sequenced for a study of blood T cell repertoires in COVID-19 (dated by TCRdb to 2019 to 2021). At the level of the whole study: The collaborator samples originated in the United States, Italy and Spain and spanned the acute and convalescent phases of COVID-19. The prospective study material was composed of cDNA or gDNA derived from T cells, B-cell-depleted T cells, or PBMCs. Subjects who had been exposed to COVID-19, were actively infected with it, or had recovered from it provided the deeply sampled blood TCRbeta repertoires that made up the dataset. The repertoires were released in a freely available public database intended as a resource for research on the immune response to SARS-CoV-2. Samples were obtained from the ongoing ImmuneRACE study (first 160 participants) and from about 1,300 subjects provided by 6 global collaborators. Nearly every sample came with metadata listing a de-identified subject ID, COVID-19 status, age in years and sex. Where available, HLA class I and class II types were obtained from metadata supplied by the sample provider rather than from assay-based typing.

General findings and caveats noted by the study authors: The amount of clinical and demographic metadata varied by source and participant and was provided uncurated.

In Seattle, one collaborating source enrolled patients while the infection was active and tracked those patients longitudinally over the course of disease. Whole blood was collected in K2EDTA tubes by collaborating institutions according to the institutions' own protocols. For TCRbeta analysis, collaborators shipped samples as frozen whole blood, isolated PBMCs, or DNA extracted from either of those sample types. TCRbeta CDR3 regions were amplified from genomic DNA using the immunoSEQ Assay, a bias-controlled multiplex PCR. The authors processed their data as follows. Within the assay, amplification of reference gene primers was used to estimate how many nucleated cells each sample contained. To quantify the absolute abundance of each unique TCRbeta CDR3 rearrangement, sequence reads were collapsed and filtered. For each sample, productive Simpson clonality was calculated as the square root of Simpson's diversity index across productive rearrangements. Entries here come from immuneACCESS through TCRdb and include only in-frame sequences with V and J called. Some clones fail to appear in such tables; in the studies checked, an unresolved V gene covers under half of the shortfall, and the cause of the remainder is unknown. V and J calls and clone size are as listed in that table; D and trimming were resolved from the DNA. The sample contains 250,000 to 350,000 clones, approximately 90% of them found a single time. Just under 6.5% of the sample is held by the ten biggest clonotypes.

As regards this clone: Its antigen has not been determined. The input lacks base qualities; no much larger clone sits a single base away.

The sample consisted of peripheral blood. The receptor was isolated from a woman aged 45 to 65 with COVID-19, enrolled during active disease.

The DNA sequence is given as TGTGCTAGTGGCTCGGGGACAGGGGACGATACGCAGTATTTT. It encodes CASGSGTGDDTQYF. The chain joins TRBV12-5 to TRBJ2-3, and TRBD1 aligns with 10 junction nucleotides. V and J are trimmed by 6 bases and 6 bases, and the gene matches miss 6 bases of the junction. The CDR3 runs 14 residues from the cysteine to the phenylalanine. CDR3 DNA only is kept here, 42 bases in frame from base 1. Based on the germline V gene, the CDR1 and CDR2 sequences are LGHNT and FRNRAP.